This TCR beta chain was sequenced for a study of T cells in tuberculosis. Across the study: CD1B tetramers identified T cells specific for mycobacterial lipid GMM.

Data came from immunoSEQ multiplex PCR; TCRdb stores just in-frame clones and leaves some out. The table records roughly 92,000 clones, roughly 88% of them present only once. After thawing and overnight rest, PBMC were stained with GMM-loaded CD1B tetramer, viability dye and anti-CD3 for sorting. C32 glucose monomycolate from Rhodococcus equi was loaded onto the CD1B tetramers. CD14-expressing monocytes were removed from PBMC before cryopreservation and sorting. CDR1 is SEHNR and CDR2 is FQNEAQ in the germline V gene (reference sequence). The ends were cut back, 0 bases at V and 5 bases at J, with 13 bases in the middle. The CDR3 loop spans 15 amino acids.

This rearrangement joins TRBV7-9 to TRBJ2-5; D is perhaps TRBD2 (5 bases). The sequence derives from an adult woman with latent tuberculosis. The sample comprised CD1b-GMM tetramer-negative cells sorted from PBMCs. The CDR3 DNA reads TGTGCCAGCAGCTTAGCGCCCGGGGAAGAGGAGACCCAGTACTTC. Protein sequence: CASSLAPGEEETQYF.